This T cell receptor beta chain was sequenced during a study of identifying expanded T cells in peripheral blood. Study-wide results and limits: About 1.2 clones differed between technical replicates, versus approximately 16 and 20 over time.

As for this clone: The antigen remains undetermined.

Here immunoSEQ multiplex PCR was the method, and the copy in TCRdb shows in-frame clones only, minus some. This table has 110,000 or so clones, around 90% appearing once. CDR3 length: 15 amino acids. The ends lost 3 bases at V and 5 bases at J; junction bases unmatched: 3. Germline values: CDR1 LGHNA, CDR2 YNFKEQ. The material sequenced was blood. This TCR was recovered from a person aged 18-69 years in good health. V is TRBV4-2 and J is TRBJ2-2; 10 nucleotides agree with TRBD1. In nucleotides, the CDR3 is TGTGCCAGCAGCCACCCGGGACAGGGGACCGGGGAGCTGTTTTTT. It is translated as CASSHPGQGTGELFF.